Each of the 9 T cell receptor beta chains below was sequenced from the same sample in a study of T cell responses to AZD1222 COVID-19 vaccine. This table comes from immunoSEQ multiplex PCR, and its TCRdb copy is limited to in-frame clones, with some not included. The sample consists of about 130,000 clones, more than 80% of them appearing once. The sample was peripheral blood, taken on day 0 of AZD1222 vaccination. The receptors come from an adult in good health.

This clone was counted a few times. CDR3 nucleotide sequence: TGTGCCAGCAGCGTAGTGGCCGGCCCCGGTGAGCAGTTCTTC. It specifies CASSVVAGPGEQFF. The chain carries TRBV9 and TRBJ2-1, with D unclear. This CDR3 region has 14 residues. Trimming removed 0 bases at V and 9 bases at J, with 13 bases between. Germline V lookup: CDR1 SGDLS, CDR2 YYNGEE.

This rearrangement joins TRBV6-1 to TRBJ1-1; 7 nucleotides align to TRBD1. Trimming removed 8 bases from V and 1 base from J; junction bases left unmatched: 10. This CDR3 contains 15 residues. Looked up from germline, CDR1 is MNHNS and CDR2 is SASEGT. CDR3 residues: CASALGGQANTEAFF. DNA for the CDR3: TGTGCCAGCGCCTTAGGGGGCCAGGCGAACACTGAAGCTTTCTTT.

The rearrangement joins TRBV27 to TRBJ1-2, with 8 bases lining up with TRBD1. CDR1 is MNHEY and CDR2 is SMNVEV in the germline V gene (reference sequence). V lost 6 bases to trimming and J lost 2 bases; unmatched junction nucleotides: 5. CDR3 size: 14 residues. DNA of the CDR3: TGTGCCAGCAGCCGGGACAGGCAAAACTATGGCTACACCTTC. This gives the protein CASSRDRQNYGYTF.

This rearrangement joins TRBV30 to TRBJ1-4; D call uncertain. The CDR3 is 16 residues long. Trimming left V 1 base short and J 6 bases short, with 18 bases between. CDR1 is GTSNPN, CDR2 SVGIG, per germline (reference sequence). The CDR3 is CAWSAFSQPDDEKLFF. In nucleotides, the CDR3 is TGTGCCTGGAGTGCCTTTTCGCAGCCAGATGATGAAAAACTGTTTTTT.

The chain combines TRBV19 with TRBJ1-2; 7 positions match TRBD1. The CDR3 consists of 11 residues. Germline lookup yields CDR1 LNHDA and CDR2 SQIVND (reference sequence). V dropped 10 bases and J dropped 7; count of bases not matched to a gene: 6. Here the CDR3 DNA reads TGTGCCATCAGGGCAGGGGGTGGCTACACCTTC. The encoded protein is CAIRAGGGYTF.

The genes are TRBV29-1 and TRBJ2-1; D is perhaps TRBD2 (5 bases). The germline CDR1 and CDR2 sequences are SQVTM and ANQGSEA. V was cut by 0 bases and J by 3 bases, with 18 bases left in between. This CDR3 is 17 amino acids long. The CDR3 is CSVEEDSHRVFYNEQFF. CDR3 sequence (DNA): TGCAGCGTTGAAGAGGACTCTCATCGAGTTTTCTACAATGAGCAGTTCTTC.

CDR3 sequence reads: CASRRGQLTDTQYF. The CDR3 coding sequence is TGTGCCAGCAGGAGGGGACAGCTCACAGATACGCAGTATTTT. The chain uses TRBV6-5 and TRBJ2-3; TRBD1 agrees at 7 bases. V lost 6 bases, J lost 2 bases, and 5 bases stayed unmatched. Germline V gene lookup returns CDR1 MNHEY and CDR2 SVGAGI. CDR3 size: 14 residues.

The chain uses TRBV5-8 and TRBJ2-7; 9 nucleotides line up with TRBD2. V was clipped by 1 base and J by 3 bases; unmatched bases: 5. Germline V gene lookup returns CDR1 SGHTS and CDR2 YDEGEE. This CDR3 comprises 15 residues. The CDR3 here is CASSLHPREGYEQYF. Written as DNA, the CDR3 is TGTGCCAGCAGCTTGCACCCGCGGGAGGGCTACGAGCAGTACTTC. Full variable domain (outside the CDR3, taken from reference TRBV5-8 and TRBJ2-7): EAGVTQSPTHLIKTRGQQATLRCSPISGHTSVYWYQQALGLGLQFLLWYDEGEERNRGNFPPRFSGRQFPNYSSELNVNALELEDSALYLCASSLHPREGYEQYFGPGTRLTVT.

The chain uses TRBV6-2 or TRBV6-3 and TRBJ1-1; no reliable D call. Germline assignment: CDR1 MNHEY and CDR2 SVGEGT. V shed 0 bases and J shed 11 bases, with 7 bases lying between them. The CDR3 covers 11 residues. CDR3: CASSYSVVAFF. Written as DNA, the CDR3 is TGTGCCAGCAGTTACTCGGTTGTCGCTTTCTTT.